This TCR beta chain was retrieved from a study of T cell repertoires in cytomegalovirus infection. Study information: Matching HLA type, along with CMV infection, was indicated by public TCR beta signatures.

TCRdb independently ran MiXCR on the reads; one entry per CDR3 protein. The sample holds some 700,000 distinct CDR3 sequences, approximately 34% seen once. Findings of the study overall: CMV carriers with the relevant HLA were identified by cumulative public TCR beta family frequency.

Germline V gives CDR1 ENHRY, CDR2 SYGVKD. Losses at the gene ends were 10 bases for V and 2 bases for J; bases not matched to a gene: 8. This CDR3 is built from 14 residues. A note on this clonotype: Its antigen is unknown.

This receptor was taken from a human donor in good health (CMV status not recorded). Some clones in this sample may be carry-over from other donors' samples. Material for sequencing was PBMCs. This chain links TRBV10-3 with TRBJ1-5; 7 bases line up with TRBD1. The CDR3 reads CATSQGHGNQPQHF. In DNA form, the CDR3 reads TGTGCCACCTCACAGGGGCACGGCAATCAGCCCCAGCATTTT.